This TCR beta chain derives from a study of T cell changes during pregnancy in multiple sclerosis. V lost 8 bases and J lost 4, with 12 bases in between. In germline, CDR1 is SGHAT, CDR2 FQDESV (reference sequence). This CDR3 spans 12 amino acids. The protocol was immunoSEQ multiplex PCR, while the TCRdb copy is restricted to in-frame clones and leaves out a portion. The data show around 68,000 clones, under 95% seen once. This sequence originates from a female donor with multiple sclerosis, enrolled in a pregnancy study. The sample in question was CD4+ T cells from peripheral blood mononuclear cells, obtained before pregnancy. The V gene is TRBV11-1, the J gene TRBJ2-7; D unresolved. The CDR3 sequence is CASASSTYEQYF. The CDR3 bases are TGTGCCAGCGCTAGTTCCACTTACGAGCAGTACTTC.